The entry that follows covers one T cell receptor beta chain sequence. Its antigen is still unknown. One junction end disagrees with the germline gene, perhaps due to a read error. The data derive from a study of tumor-infiltrating lymphocytes in glioblastoma multiforme (dated by TCRdb to the late 2010s). Broadly, across the study: To find out whether intratumoral genomic heterogeneity fosters TIL diversity, the study jointly investigated somatic mutations, TIL diversity and immune response activity.

Total RNA was isolated from peripheral blood mononuclear cells with TRIzol reagent and was purified using the RNeasy kit. All RNA had OD 260/280 ratios above 1.9 and RNA integrity numbers above 6.5. Including cysteine and phenylalanine, the CDR3 has 17 amino acids. Of the read, only the CDR3 DNA is kept; its 51 bases are in frame from base 1. CDR1 and CDR2 are read off the germline V gene as SGHAT and FQNNGV. Findings and caveats that apply to the study as a whole: The authors noted that sorting T cells into functional subsets, which was not done in this study, would be a future improvement. Clone frequencies may be distorted by RNA-based TCR sequencing because unequal numbers of TCR transcripts are carried by T cells. Only one glioblastoma patient was included in the TCR and somatic mutation analysis, limiting generalizability.

A modified ARM-PCR protocol with multiple V-beta primers and a C-beta primer was used to build TCRB libraries from RNA via three nested multiplex PCR rounds. ProtoScript II Reverse Transcriptase and a C-beta primer were used to synthesize TCRB-specific cDNA from 0.4 to 0.6 ug total RNA. No unique molecular identifiers were described for the TCRB libraries. In the third PCR, barcodes and adapters were added over around 23 cycles with Deep VentR (exo-) polymerase, and the 250-500 bp bands were then gel purified. TCRB libraries were sequenced on an Illumina HiSeq 2500 with 250 bp paired-end reads. Per the original workflow: The reads were cleaned with Trimmomatic, merged with FLASH and assigned V, D and J segments with MiGEC before being analyzed in VDJtools. Repertoire diversity was measured using the Shannon-Wiener diversity index, which was calculated with VDJtools. TCRdb cleaned the public reads at Q25 with fastp, built clones with MiXCR and kept in-frame beta chains. Rows merge per CDR3 protein into single entries with the most common DNA and genes. These V and J calls derive from TCRdb rather than the authors' analysis. This sample has 20,000 or so distinct CDR3 sequences in its table, and roughly 64% of those were observed once. The ten biggest clones cover about 20% of the sample.

The sample comprised peripheral blood. The chain is encoded by TRBV11-2 joined to TRBJ1-1; 9 bases in the junction line up with TRBD1. The source is a male donor with glioblastoma. The CDR3 protein sequence reads: CASSAKSGQGGRTGAFF. The nucleotide sequence is TGTGCCAGCAGCGCAAAGTCGGGACAGGGCGGGAGAACTGGAGCTTTCTTT.